Below are 7 T cell receptor beta chains sequenced from a single sample in a study of cytomegalovirus exposure and HLA in healthy donors. The assay was immunoSEQ multiplex PCR, and TCRdb's table has in-frame clones only and misses some. The sample gives more than 250,000 clones, roughly 89% of which show up once; about 0.8% is in the top ten. Sequenced material: PBMCs. Receptor source: a woman aged 18-30 years in good health and CMV-seronegative.

A word on this clone: Other nucleotide sequences from this sample produce the same CDR3. This chain joins TRBV5-6 and TRBJ2-7, with 7 bases identical to TRBD2. This CDR3 comprises 13 residues. The V and J ends lost 4 bases and 1 base, in that order; junction bases with no gene match: 2. The V gene's germline CDR1 is SGHDT and CDR2 YYEEEE. CDR3 sequence: CASSLAESYEQYF. CDR3 DNA sequence: TGTGCCAGCAGCCTAGCGGAATCCTACGAGCAGTACTTC.

The chain links TRBV20-1 to TRBJ1-1, with a weak D call TRBD1 (5 bases). Trimming cost V 6 bases and J 4 bases, with 9 bases left between them. The CDR3 contains 11 residues. Germline V gene data show CDR1 as DFQATT and CDR2 as SNEGSKA (reference sequence). CDR3 bases: TGCAGTGCGGCGGGGGGCACTGAAGCTTTCTTT. Encoded protein: CSAAGGTEAFF.

V and J are TRBV25-1 and TRBJ2-3; D may be TRBD2 (6 bases). There are 12 residues in the CDR3. V was clipped by 6 bases and J by 11 bases, with 15 bases between them. Germline V gives CDR1 MGHDK, CDR2 SYGVNS. The CDR3 spells CASRKTGLRQYF. The CDR3 DNA sequence: TGTGCCAGCAGAAAGACGGGACTCAGGCAGTATTTT.

The genes are TRBV2 and TRBJ1-2; D is unclear. The CDR3 contains 11 residues. V was pared by 2 bases and J by 7 bases, with 5 bases between. The germline CDR1 and CDR2 sequences are SNHLY and FYNNEI. This chain's CDR3 is CASSEILGYTF. The CDR3 region has the DNA TGTGCCAGCAGTGAAATACTTGGCTACACCTTC.

The chain combines TRBV18 with TRBJ2-6; 7 nucleotides agree with TRBD1. This CDR3 has 14 amino acids. Per the germline V gene, CDR1 is KGHSH and CDR2 is LQKENI. Trimming cost V 3 bases and J 8 bases; bases outside gene matches: 4. Here the CDR3 DNA reads TGTGCCAGCTCACCTCTGACAGGGCCCAACGTCCTGACTTTC. Amino acid sequence: CASSPLTGPNVLTF. The full variable domain, rest sourced from reference TRBV18 and TRBJ2-6, is NAGVMQNPRHLVRRRGQEARLRCSPMKGHSHVYWYRQLPEEGLKFMVYLQKENIIDESGMPKERFSAEFPKEGPSILRIQQVVRGDSAAYFCASSPLTGPNVLTFGAGSRLTVL.

The sample holds a few counts of this clone. The chain recombines TRBV28 with TRBJ1-1; a possible D gene is TRBD1 (6 bases). Between the trimmed V and J ends, which lost 5 bases and 11 bases, there was a span of 12 bases. The CDR3 has 11 amino acids. Germline values: CDR1 MDHEN, CDR2 SYDVKM. The DNA for the CDR3 is TGTGCCAGCAGTGCAGACAGGCGTGCTTTCTTT. This codes for CASSADRRAFF.

This chain connects TRBV5-3 to TRBJ2-7; a possible D gene is TRBD1 (6 bases). TRBV5-3 has ORF status, its function being uncertain. The germline V and J ends were trimmed by 4 bases and 1 base, with 33 bases remaining between them. This CDR3 contains 21 residues. CDR3 in amino acids: CARSMGAMTKQGFAGSYEQYF. Written as DNA, the CDR3 is TGTGCCAGAAGCATGGGGGCTATGACCAAACAGGGTTTTGCCGGGTCCTACGAGCAGTACTTC.